The 20 T cell receptor beta chains presented below share a single source sample, sequenced in a study of T cell responses to AZD1222 COVID-19 vaccine. Profiling relied on immunoSEQ multiplex PCR, and the TCRdb table lists in-frame clones only, not all of them. The data show roughly 100,000 clones, with roughly nine tenths seen just once and about 5% held by the top ten. The specimen comprised peripheral blood, sampled on day 0 of AZD1222 vaccination. These receptors were obtained from an adult in good health.

This rearrangement joins TRBV27 to TRBJ1-2; D remains ambiguous. The V end lost 6 bases, the J end lost 2 bases, and 16 bases lay between the germline ends. The CDR3 totals 15 residues. Germline CDR1 reads MNHEY; CDR2 reads SMNVEV (reference sequence). CDR3 nucleotide sequence: TGTGCCAGCAGGGTCAGGCGTGCAGAAAACTATGGCTACACCTTC. Translation gives CASRVRRAENYGYTF.

The chain links TRBV7-2 to TRBJ2-1; TRBD2 is a possible D gene (6 bases). With 2 bases removed from V and 7 bases from J, the gap between germline ends came to 15 bases. The CDR3 has 15 amino acids. Germline CDR1 is SGHTA and CDR2 is FQGNSA. The CDR3 nucleotides are TGTGCCAGCAGCTTAAGGCGGGTCGCGGGGAATGAGCAGTTCTTC. Amino acids: CASSLRRVAGNEQFF.

The chain recombines TRBV5-4 with TRBJ1-4, with 7 bases identical to TRBD1. Germline CDR1 is SGHNT and CDR2 is YYREEE (reference sequence). This CDR3 spans 14 amino acids. After removal of 4 bases from V and 5 bases from J, the junction contained 5 bases not matched to a gene. This chain's CDR3 is CASSPGQQNEKLFF. The CDR3 nucleotides read TGTGCCAGCAGCCCGGGACAGCAGAATGAAAAACTGTTTTTT.

The gene calls are TRBV24-1 and TRBJ1-3; 8 nucleotides agree with TRBD1. The CDR3 totals 15 residues. CDR1 and CDR2 from the germline V gene are KGHDR and SFDVKD. The ends lost 4 bases at V and 8 bases at J; junction bases unmatched: 9. CDR3 DNA: TGTGCCACCAGTGACTCCAGGACAGGGACTGACACCATATATTTT. It codes for CATSDSRTGTDTIYF.

The V gene is TRBV7-2, the J gene TRBJ2-7, with TRBD1 identical over 7 bases. Unmatched junction bases numbered 2, after V lost 1 base and J lost 2 bases. Germline loops: CDR1 SGHTA, CDR2 FQGNSA. The CDR3 has 14 amino acids. CDR3 bases: TGTGCCAGCAGCTTAGGGACAGGACCCTACGAGCAGTACTTC. This sequence encodes CASSLGTGPYEQYF.

The chain uses TRBV20-1 and TRBJ1-6; D is unclear. CDR1 DFQATT and CDR2 SNEGSKA come from the germline V gene (reference sequence). The CDR3 covers 8 residues. The CDR3 DNA reads TGCAGCCTTCCACCCCTCCACTTT. Translation: CSLPPLHF.

This chain links TRBV6-5 with TRBJ2-7; 9 positions match TRBD2. Germline V gene sequence: CDR1 MNHEY, CDR2 SVGAGI. With 7 bases clipped from V and 4 bases from J, the junction kept 8 bases outside the gene matches. CDR3 length: 14 amino acids. The CDR3 DNA is TGTGCCAGCAACCGGGGGCGGGAGGGTTACGAGCAGTACTTC. It translates to CASNRGREGYEQYF.

The V gene is TRBV2, the J gene TRBJ2-3; 7 positions agree with TRBD2. CDR1 is SNHLY and CDR2 is FYNNEI in the germline V gene. Trimming removed 3 bases from V and 1 base from J; junction bases left unmatched: 4. The CDR3 is 15 amino acids. CDR3 loop: CASSERGRGTDTQYF. In nucleotides, the CDR3 is TGTGCCAGCAGTGAGCGGGGGAGGGGCACAGATACGCAGTATTTT. The full variable domain, rest sourced from reference TRBV2 and TRBJ2-3, is EPEVTQTPSHQVTQMGQEVILRCVPISNHLYFYWYRQILGQKVEFLVSFYNNEISEKSEIFDDQFSVERPDGSNFTLKIRSTKLEDSAMYFCASSERGRGTDTQYFGPGTRLTVL.

The chain employs TRBV28 and TRBJ2-1, with D perhaps matching TRBD1 (6 bases). Trimming removed 5 bases at V and 0 bases at J, with 17 bases between. Looked up from germline, CDR1 is MDHEN and CDR2 is SYDVKM. This CDR3 contains 17 residues. The CDR3 loop is CASSLTGMAGSYNEQFF. For the CDR3, the DNA is TGTGCCAGCAGTCTCACAGGGATGGCGGGCTCCTACAATGAGCAGTTCTTC.

The chain links TRBV5-4 to TRBJ2-5, with D unresolved. Deletions cut 5 bases from V and 1 base from J, with 9 bases between. Germline CDR1 SGHNT, CDR2 YYREEE (reference sequence). The CDR3 runs 13 residues. The CDR3 nucleotides read TGTGCCAGCAGGGGGTCGGTCCAAGAGACCCAGTACTTC. Translating it yields CASRGSVQETQYF.

This clone was counted a few times. This sequence joins TRBV10-3 and TRBJ2-3; 9 bases map to TRBD2. The CDR3 is 18 residues long. Losses at the gene ends were 0 bases for V and 0 bases for J; bases not matched to a gene: 7. Germline loops: CDR1 ENHRY, CDR2 SYGVKD. CDR3 in amino acids: CAISESPASGVSTDTQYF. Written as DNA, the CDR3 is TGTGCCATCAGTGAGTCCCCGGCTAGCGGGGTTAGCACAGATACGCAGTATTTT.

The J gene is TRBJ2-1, the V gene TRBV5-4, with 11 bases lining up with TRBD2. Trimming at V came to 0 bases and at J to 9 bases, leaving 8 bases not matched to a gene. Germline CDR1 and CDR2: SGHNT and YYREEE (reference sequence). The CDR3 runs to 16 residues. This CDR3 is CASSLANSGGAGEQFF. CDR3 nucleotide sequence: TGTGCCAGCAGCTTGGCCAATAGCGGGGGGGCCGGTGAGCAGTTCTTC.

This clone occurred once. The chain is built from TRBV9 and TRBJ2-5; 7 positions match TRBD2. The CDR3 contains 14 residues. From germline, CDR1 is SGDLS and CDR2 YYNGEE. With 4 bases clipped from V and 3 bases from J, the junction kept 6 bases outside the gene matches. In DNA form, the CDR3 reads TGTGCCAGCAGCCCCGGACTAGGGAAAGAGACCCAGTACTTC. Its protein is CASSPGLGKETQYF.

The CDR3 spells CASSSQTGGGYEQYF. CDR3 nucleotides: TGCGCCAGCAGCTCACAGACAGGGGGCGGGTACGAGCAGTACTTC. J is TRBJ2-7 and V is TRBV5-1; 10 bases agree with TRBD1. The ends lost 3 bases at V and 4 bases at J; junction bases unmatched: 7. There are 15 residues in the CDR3. CDR1 is SGHRS, CDR2 YFSETQ, per germline.

The chain recombines TRBV2 with TRBJ1-4, with TRBD1 as a possible D gene (6 bases). Between the trimmed V and J ends, which lost 5 bases and 6 bases, there was a span of 13 bases. CDR1 SNHLY and CDR2 FYNNEI come from the germline V gene. The CDR3 loop spans 14 amino acids. CDR3 amino acids: CASSRRGADEKLFF. CDR3 coding DNA: TGTGCCAGCAGTCGTCGGGGGGCGGATGAAAAACTGTTTTTT.

The chain employs TRBV9 and TRBJ1-2; no definite D call. The CDR3 loop spans 15 amino acids. Deletions cut 0 bases from V and 4 bases from J, with 13 bases between. Germline loops: CDR1 SGDLS, CDR2 YYNGEE. CDR3 in amino acids: CASSVEARLGYGYTF. CDR3 in DNA: TGTGCCAGCAGCGTAGAGGCCCGGTTGGGCTATGGCTACACCTTC.

V is TRBV12-3 or TRBV12-4 and J is TRBJ2-1; 8 bases are shared with TRBD2. The CDR3 has 12 amino acids. Losses at the gene ends were 5 bases for V and 10 bases for J; bases not matched to a gene: 4. The CDR3 region is CASSPRGGEQFF. Written as DNA, the CDR3 is TGTGCCAGCAGTCCCCGGGGGGGGGAGCAGTTCTTC.

The V call is TRBV29-1, the J call TRBJ1-1, with 7 bases lining up with TRBD1. V shed 7 bases and J 0 bases; nucleotides not matched to a gene: 5. The germline gives CDR1 SQVTM, CDR2 ANQGSEA. This CDR3 has 13 amino acids. The CDR3 DNA is TGCAGCGCTAACAGGGGCATGAACACTGAAGCTTTCTTT. The encoded protein is CSANRGMNTEAFF.

V usage is TRBV6-5 and J usage is TRBJ1-5; D not resolved. The length of the CDR3 is 15 residues. V was cut by 6 bases and J by 0 bases, with 12 bases left in between. The germline gives CDR1 MNHEY, CDR2 SVGAGI. Here the CDR3 reads CASRPDRNSNQPQHF. Here the CDR3 DNA reads TGTGCCAGCAGACCCGACCGCAATAGCAATCAGCCCCAGCATTTT.

J is TRBJ1-6 and V is TRBV19; 8 nucleotides match TRBD1. CDR3 length: 15 amino acids. J gave up 8 bases and V 3 bases, and 6 bases lay outside the gene matches. The germline gives CDR1 LNHDA, CDR2 SQIVND (reference sequence). This CDR3 is CASSISPGGDSPLHF. DNA of the CDR3: TGTGCCAGTAGTATTTCTCCAGGGGGCGATTCACCCCTCCACTTT. Complete variable domain (other parts from reference TRBV19 and TRBJ1-6): DGGITQSPKYLFRKEGQNVTLSCEQNLNHDAMYWYRQDPGQGLRLIYYSQIVNDFQKGDIAEGYSVSREKKESFPLTVTSAQKNPTAFYLCASSISPGGDSPLHFGNGTRLTVT.